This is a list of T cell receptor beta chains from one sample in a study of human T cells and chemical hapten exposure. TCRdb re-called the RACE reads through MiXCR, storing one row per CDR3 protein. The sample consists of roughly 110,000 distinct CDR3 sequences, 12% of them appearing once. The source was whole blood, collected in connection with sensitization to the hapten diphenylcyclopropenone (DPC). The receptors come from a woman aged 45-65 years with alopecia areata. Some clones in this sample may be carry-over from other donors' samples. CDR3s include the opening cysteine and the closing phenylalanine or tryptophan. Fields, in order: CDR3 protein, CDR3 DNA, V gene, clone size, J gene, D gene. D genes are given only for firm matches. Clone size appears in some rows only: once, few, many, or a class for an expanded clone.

cdr3_aa: CASSASGSPQETQYF
cdr3_nt: TGTGCCAGCAGCGCTAGCGGGAGCCCCCAAGAGACCCAGTACTTC
v_call: TRBV5-4
clone_size: many
j_call: TRBJ2-5
d_call: TRBD2

cdr3_aa: CASSTPGQGAREAFF
cdr3_nt: TGTGCCAGCAGCACTCCGGGACAGGGGGCCCGTGAAGCTTTCTTT
v_call: TRBV28
clone_size: NA
j_call: TRBJ1-1
d_call: TRBD1

cdr3_aa: CSVGEGNTEAFF
cdr3_nt: TGCAGCGTTGGAGAAGGGAACACTGAAGCTTTCTTT
v_call: TRBV29-1
clone_size: few
j_call: TRBJ1-1
d_call: NA

cdr3_aa: CATARDSLYEQYF
cdr3_nt: TGTGCCACCGCGAGGGACAGCCTCTACGAGCAGTACTTC
v_call: TRBV2
clone_size: NA
j_call: TRBJ2-7
d_call: TRBD1

cdr3_aa: CASSHSGSGKEKLFF
cdr3_nt: TGTGCCAGCAGCCATTCTGGCTCAGGGAAGGAAAAACTGTTTTTT
v_call: TRBV3-1
clone_size: few
j_call: TRBJ1-4
d_call: NA

cdr3_aa: CASVDISRSNSPLHF
cdr3_nt: TGTGCCAGCGTCGACATCTCGAGATCTAATTCACCCCTCCACTTT
v_call: TRBV28
clone_size: many
j_call: TRBJ1-6
d_call: NA

cdr3_aa: CASSSGLGTYEQYF
cdr3_nt: TGTGCCAGCAGCTCGGGACTAGGTACCTACGAGCAGTACTTC
v_call: TRBV11-2
clone_size: NA
j_call: TRBJ2-7
d_call: TRBD2

cdr3_aa: CSARVGALNTEAFF
cdr3_nt: TGCAGTGCTAGAGTAGGCGCATTAAACACTGAAGCTTTCTTT
v_call: TRBV20-1
clone_size: few
j_call: TRBJ1-1
d_call: NA

cdr3_aa: CASSPNSYEQYF
cdr3_nt: TGTGCCAGCAGTCCCAACTCCTACGAGCAGTACTTC
v_call: TRBV28
clone_size: many
j_call: TRBJ2-7
d_call: NA

cdr3_aa: CASSRTTGAETQYF
cdr3_nt: TGCGCCAGCAGCCGGACGACAGGGGCAGAGACCCAGTACTTC
v_call: TRBV5-1
clone_size: few
j_call: TRBJ2-5
d_call: TRBD1

cdr3_aa: CASSISAGGVNEQYF
cdr3_nt: TGTGCCAGTAGTATCTCAGCGGGGGGCGTGAACGAGCAGTACTTC
v_call: TRBV19
clone_size: NA
j_call: TRBJ2-7
d_call: TRBD2

cdr3_aa: CASSLGLGNTDTQYF
cdr3_nt: TGCGCCAGCAGCTTGGGCTTGGGCAACACAGATACGCAGTATTTT
v_call: TRBV5-1
clone_size: few
j_call: TRBJ2-3
d_call: NA

cdr3_aa: CASSVEWGAQYF
cdr3_nt: TGTGCCAGCAGCGTAGAATGGGGGGCCCAGTACTTC
v_call: TRBV9
clone_size: NA
j_call: TRBJ2-5
d_call: NA

cdr3_aa: CASSSPGTLSYNEQFF
cdr3_nt: TGTGCCAGCAGTTCGCCCGGGACACTCTCCTACAATGAGCAGTTCTTC
v_call: TRBV6-6
clone_size: NA
j_call: TRBJ2-1
d_call: NA

cdr3_aa: CASSPWDTEAFF
cdr3_nt: TGTGCCAGCAGCCCGTGGGACACTGAAGCTTTCTTT
v_call: TRBV12-3/TRBV12-4
clone_size: many
j_call: TRBJ1-1
d_call: NA

cdr3_aa: CASSYMAGAPGELFF
cdr3_nt: TGTGCCAGCAGTTATATGGCGGGGGCCCCCGGGGAGCTGTTTTTT
v_call: TRBV6-5
clone_size: NA
j_call: TRBJ2-2
d_call: NA

cdr3_aa: CASSPTRDRGNIQYF
cdr3_nt: TGTGCCAGCAGCCCTACCCGGGACAGGGGTAACATTCAGTACTTC
v_call: TRBV11-2
clone_size: NA
j_call: TRBJ2-4
d_call: TRBD1

cdr3_aa: CSVGSYEQYF
cdr3_nt: TGCAGCGTTGGGAGCTACGAGCAGTACTTC
v_call: TRBV29-1
clone_size: NA
j_call: TRBJ2-7
d_call: NA

cdr3_aa: CASSPQAAGANVLTF
cdr3_nt: TGTGCTAGCAGCCCTCAAGCGGCAGGGGCCAACGTCCTGACTTTC
v_call: TRBV7-7
clone_size: NA
j_call: TRBJ2-6
d_call: NA

cdr3_aa: CASSWSRDFWGETHEQFF
cdr3_nt: TGTGCCAGCAGCTGGTCCCGGGACTTCTGGGGGGAGACCCATGAGCAGTTCTTC
v_call: TRBV7-9
clone_size: NA
j_call: TRBJ2-1
d_call: NA